Listed here is a single TCR beta chain. What it binds is not known. The sample originates from a study of Graves' ophthalmopathy and Graves' hyperthyroidism. The study, taken as a whole, reports: Among expanded thyroid clonotypes above 0.001 frequency, most also occurred in blood. Its predictions of ophthalmopathy progression gave the model 60% to 71% sensitivity and 72.22% specificity. Built on 13 signatures, a model told ophthalmopathy apart from stable hyperthyroidism with 85% to 90% sensitivity and around 80% specificity.

The study amplified TCR beta CDR3 regions using RNA transcripts. Second-round multiplex PCR came after first-round RT-PCR with HTBI primers. TCRdb reprocessed the multiplex PCR reads with MiXCR, giving one entry per CDR3 protein. The table shows about 550,000 distinct CDR3 sequences, with about 35% occurring only once. The TCR was taken from an adult man with Graves' hyperthyroidism. Sequenced: peripheral blood or thyroid tissue (not recorded which).

This chain's CDR3 is CASSEWTSGSGSTDTQYF. The CDR3 bases are TGTGCCAGCAGTGAATGGACTAGCGGGAGCGGTAGCACAGATACGCAGTATTTT. The V call is TRBV6-5, the J call TRBJ2-3; 13 nucleotides agree with TRBD2. CDR1 is MNHEY, CDR2 SVGAGI, per germline. J lost 0 bases, V lost 5 bases, and 8 bases had no gene match. CDR3 length: 18 amino acids.